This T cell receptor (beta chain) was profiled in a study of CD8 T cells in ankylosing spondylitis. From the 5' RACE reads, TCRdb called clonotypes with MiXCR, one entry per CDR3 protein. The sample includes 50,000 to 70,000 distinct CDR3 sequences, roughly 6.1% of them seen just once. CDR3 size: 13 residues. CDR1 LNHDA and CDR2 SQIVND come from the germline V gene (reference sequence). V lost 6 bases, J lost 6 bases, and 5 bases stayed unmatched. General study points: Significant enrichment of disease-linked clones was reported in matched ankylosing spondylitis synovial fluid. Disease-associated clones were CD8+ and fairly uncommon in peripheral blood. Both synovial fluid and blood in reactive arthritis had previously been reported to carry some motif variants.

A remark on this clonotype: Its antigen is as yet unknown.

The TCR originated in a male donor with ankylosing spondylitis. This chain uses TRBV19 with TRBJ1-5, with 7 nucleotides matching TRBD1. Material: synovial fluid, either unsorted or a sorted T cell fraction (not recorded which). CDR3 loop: CASSIDRVQPQHF. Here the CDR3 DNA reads TGTGCCAGTAGCATCGACAGGGTTCAGCCCCAGCATTTT.